This T cell receptor beta chain comes out of a study of identical twins. Study-level points and caveats: Zero-insertion analyses were open to partial confounding by invariant MAIT and iNKT cells.

This clonotype occurred a few times. Its antigen is currently unknown. Healthy Caucasians alone served as donors. TCRdb redid the calling of the 5' RACE reads with MiXCR, one entry per CDR3 protein. Seen here are 500,000 to 600,000 distinct CDR3 sequences, roughly a fifth observed once, and the top ten hold around 0.9%. This CDR3 spans 15 amino acids. Germline V gene lookup returns CDR1 MNHEY and CDR2 SVGAGI. Trimming pared 4 bases from V and 1 base from J, leaving 11 bases between. The same specimen was also included in a second study, on T cells expressing NK-cell markers. That work adds: Just one sequenced donor of eight was HCMV-seronegative, while seven were seropositive. An anti-gamma-delta TCR antibody confined sorting to alpha-beta TCR T cells across several of the experiments.

The source of this sequence is a young woman in good health. This chain links TRBV6-5 with TRBJ1-3; D is ambiguous. The sample comprised CD4+ T cells sorted from blood. The CDR3: CASSSGGSSGNTIYF. The CDR3 DNA follows: TGTGCCAGCAGTTCTGGCGGAAGTTCTGGAAACACCATATATTTT.